This entry lists 19 T cell receptor beta chains sequenced from one sample in a study of blood T cell repertoires in COVID-19. The repertoire was sequenced with immunoSEQ multiplex PCR; TCRdb's copy has only in-frame clones and lacks some. The table records 73,000 or so clones, 91% of them present only once. Sequencing was performed on peripheral blood. These receptors were obtained from a human donor with active COVID-19. The donor label of this sample is uncertain.

The chain uses TRBV6-6 and TRBJ1-2, with D hard to call. Germline CDR1 MNHNY, CDR2 SVGAGI (reference sequence). This CDR3 has 14 amino acids. Trimming pared 8 bases from V and 0 bases from J, leaving 13 bases between. The CDR3 loop is CASRFLDANYGYTF. The CDR3 region has the DNA TGTGCCAGCCGCTTTCTAGATGCTAACTATGGCTACACCTTC.

V and J are TRBV6-2 or TRBV6-3 and TRBJ2-2; D is perhaps TRBD1 (5 bases). The CDR3 covers 15 residues. The V and J ends lost 2 bases and 4 bases respectively, with 11 bases between them. Germline-derived CDR1 and CDR2 are MNHEY and SVGEGT. Here the CDR3 reads CASSYRGSTTGELFF. CDR3 bases: TGTGCCAGCAGTTACAGGGGATCTACCACCGGGGAGCTGTTTTTT.

The rearrangement joins TRBV6-6 to TRBJ2-7, with 11 bases identical to TRBD2. After removal of 4 bases from V and 6 bases from J, the junction contained 8 bases not matched to a gene. Germline V gene lookup returns CDR1 MNHNY and CDR2 SVGAGI (reference sequence). This CDR3 region has 15 residues. The CDR3, as DNA: TGTGCCAGCAGTTTGACTAGCGGGATGGCGGCCGAGCAGTACTTC. Translating it yields CASSLTSGMAAEQYF.

This clone was picked up a small number of times. This chain links TRBV6-6 with TRBJ2-7; D remains unclear. V lost 2 bases and J 4 bases, leaving 15 bases between the germline ends. This CDR3 is 15 amino acids long. Germline loops: CDR1 MNHNY, CDR2 SVGAGI (reference sequence). As DNA, the CDR3 is TGTGCCAGCAGTTACAATGAGGCCTCCCTATACGAGCAGTACTTC. Its protein is CASSYNEASLYEQYF.

This chain joins TRBV18 and TRBJ2-5, with 9 nucleotides matching TRBD2. V lost 2 bases and J lost 5; bases outside the gene matches: 3. The CDR3 consists of 14 residues. Per germline, CDR1 KGHSH and CDR2 LQKENI. The CDR3 DNA reads as TGTGCCAGCTCACCAGGGACTAGCAGGGAGACCCAGTACTTC. Its protein is CASSPGTSRETQYF.

This clone was seen only once. The chain recombines TRBV10-3 with TRBJ2-1; 12 positions agree with TRBD2. Germline values: CDR1 ENHRY, CDR2 SYGVKD. V was pared by 1 base and J by 8 bases, with 9 bases of the junction left unmatched. This CDR3 region has 17 residues. This chain's CDR3 is CAISEYETSGSSYEQFF. CDR3 DNA sequence: TGTGCCATCAGTGAGTACGAGACTAGCGGGAGTTCATATGAGCAGTTCTTC.

The rearrangement links TRBV5-4 to TRBJ2-7, with D possibly matching TRBD2 (6 bases). This CDR3 is 12 amino acids long. Trimming took 1 base from V and 7 from J, leaving 9 bases between them. CDR1 and CDR2 from the germline V gene are SGHNT and YYREEE (reference sequence). The CDR3: CASSLSAGEQYF. Written as DNA, the CDR3 is TGTGCCAGCAGCTTGTCAGCGGGTGAGCAGTACTTC.

This clone was detected only once. The J gene is TRBJ2-3, the V gene TRBV7-2; a possible D gene is TRBD1 (6 bases). CDR3 length: 13 residues. Trimming left V 4 bases short and J 3 bases short, with 8 bases between. Germline assignment: CDR1 SGHTA and CDR2 FQGNSA. The CDR3 nucleotides are TGTGCCAGCAGCTCAGGGACAACAGATACGCAGTATTTT. As protein: CASSSGTTDTQYF.

The count of this clone is one. The rearrangement uses TRBV19 and TRBJ2-4, with 7 bases matching TRBD1. Trimming took 9 bases from V and 8 from J; bases not matched to a gene: 16. The germline CDR1 and CDR2 sequences are LNHDA and SQIVND (reference sequence). The length of the CDR3 is 15 residues. CDR3 sequence: CASSPSTGLSHIQYF. The CDR3 DNA reads as TGTGCCAGCTCGCCCTCGACAGGGTTATCCCACATTCAGTACTTC.

The rearrangement joins TRBV7-2 to TRBJ2-7; D is uncertain. This CDR3 comprises 15 residues. V was shortened by 1 base and J by 3 bases, with 13 bases between the two germline ends. Germline V gene lookup returns CDR1 SGHTA and CDR2 FQGNSA. CDR3 DNA: TGTGCCAGCAGCTTAGTGTCTGGCCAATTCTACGAGCAGTACTTC. Residues: CASSLVSGQFYEQYF.

The gene calls are TRBV6-5 and TRBJ2-7, with a possible D match to TRBD1 (6 bases). The CDR3 sequence is 16 residues long. V was trimmed by 0 bases and J by 5 bases, leaving 17 bases between them. Germline V gene sequence: CDR1 MNHEY, CDR2 SVGAGI. DNA of the CDR3: TGTGCCAGCAGTTACTCCCAGGCAAGGGGGTCTGACGAGCAGTACTTC. The encoded protein is CASSYSQARGSDEQYF.

This clone has just a few counts. This sequence joins TRBV9 and TRBJ1-2; tentatively, D is TRBD1 (5 bases). CDR3 length equals 13 residues. Germline V CDR1 and CDR2: SGDLS, YYNGEE. V was clipped by 5 bases and J by 6 bases, with 14 bases between them. CDR3 sequence: CASRPGVGHGYTF. The CDR3 DNA reads as TGTGCCAGCAGACCGGGGGTGGGGCATGGCTACACCTTC.

The chain uses TRBV7-9 and TRBJ2-1; 10 bases are a match to TRBD2. The CDR3 loop spans 17 amino acids. The germline V gene encodes CDR1 SEHNR and CDR2 FQNEAQ (reference sequence). After removal of 1 base from V and 7 bases from J, the junction contained 10 bases not matched to a gene. CDR3: CASSLVPAGGPGNEQFF. As DNA, the CDR3 is TGTGCCAGCAGCTTAGTACCAGCGGGAGGGCCGGGGAATGAGCAGTTCTTC.

This chain connects TRBV21-1 to TRBJ2-7; the tabulated D call, TRBD2, remains unverified against the DNA. TRBV21-1 counts as a pseudogene. The CDR3 loop spans 15 amino acids. The CDR3: CASSALMSGRREQYF. DNA for the CDR3: TGTGCCAGCAGCGCACTAATGAGCGGGAGGCGGGAGCAGTACTTC.

Only one count was recorded for this clone. Other DNA sequences in the sample encode the same CDR3. This chain connects TRBV28 to TRBJ2-7; 9 bases map to TRBD1. Germline V gene data show CDR1 as MDHEN and CDR2 as SYDVKM. V dropped 4 bases and J dropped 2; count of bases not matched to a gene: 6. This CDR3 region has 15 residues. CDR3 in amino acids: CASSSPGQGPYEQYF. CDR3 bases: TGTGCCAGCAGTTCGCCGGGACAGGGTCCCTACGAGCAGTACTTC.

This clone was found a few times. The chain has TRBV4-1 and TRBJ2-7; D possibly corresponds to TRBD2 (5 bases). The CDR3 is 15 amino acids. The V gene's germline CDR1 is MGHRA and CDR2 YSYEKL. Trimming shortened V by 0 bases and J by 0 bases, and 9 bases separated the two germline ends. CDR3 DNA: TGCGCCAGCAGCCAAGACCGGGAAAGCTCCTACGAGCAGTACTTC. This encodes CASSQDRESSYEQYF.

This clone showed up just once. The chain uses TRBV6-2 or TRBV6-3 and TRBJ2-1; D remains unclear. The CDR3 loop spans 13 amino acids. The germline gives CDR1 MNHEY, CDR2 SVGEGT. Trimming removed 5 bases at V and 4 bases at J, with 9 bases between. The DNA of the CDR3 is TGTGCCAGCAGTAGACTTAAATACAATGAGCAGTTCTTC. This codes for CASSRLKYNEQFF.

The CDR3 here is CASSAGHGEQFF. CDR3 coding DNA: TGCGCCAGCAGCGCCGGACATGGTGAGCAGTTCTTC. This chain uses TRBV5-1 with TRBJ2-1, with TRBD1 as a possible D gene (5 bases). Germline CDR1 reads SGHRS; CDR2 reads YFSETQ. The V end was cut by 4 bases, the J end by 9 bases, with 11 bases between. CDR3 length: 12 amino acids. The full variable domain, with the rest looked up from reference TRBV5-1 and TRBJ2-1, is KAGVTQTPRYLIKTRGQQVTLSCSPISGHRSVSWYQQTPGQGLQFLFEYFSETQRNKGNFPGRFSGRQFSNSRSEMNVSTLELGDSALYLCASSAGHGEQFFGPGTRLTVL.

The chain joins TRBV9 to TRBJ2-7; the match to TRBD2 covers 8 bases. The CDR3 consists of 15 residues. Germline V CDR1 and CDR2: SGDLS, YYNGEE. Trimming cost V 3 bases and J 0 bases; bases outside gene matches: 5. CDR3 loop: CASSASGGSSYEQYF. DNA for the CDR3: TGTGCCAGCAGCGCGAGCGGGGGTAGCTCCTACGAGCAGTACTTC.